This section outlines one T cell receptor beta chain sequence together with its context. The sample is drawn from a study of T cells in Graves' hyperthyroidism and ophthalmopathy. For the study at large: Specimen type is peripheral blood, collected at initial diagnosis prior to any treatment.

The CDR3 spans 15 residues. Trimming cost V 7 bases and J 0 bases, with 13 bases left between them. Germline CDR1 is LNHNV and CDR2 is YYDKDF (reference sequence). Amplified regions were TCR beta CDR3 sequences from RNA transcripts. When the TCR CDR3 underwent first-round RT-PCR, the HTBI primer set was used. TCRdb re-called the multiplex PCR reads with MiXCR, one entry per CDR3 protein. The sample has about 640,000 distinct CDR3 sequences; more than 20% are singletons. Together with thyroid ultrasound, orbital computed tomography, serum thyroxine and TRAb, clinical symptoms were used for diagnoses. The chain links TRBV15 to TRBJ1-5; D not certain. This sequence was found in a man aged 30 to 45 with Graves' ophthalmopathy. The sequencing sample was made of blood. This CDR3 reads CATTTAPSSNQPQHF. CDR3 DNA: TGTGCCACCACCACGGCCCCAAGTAGCAATCAGCCCCAGCATTTT.